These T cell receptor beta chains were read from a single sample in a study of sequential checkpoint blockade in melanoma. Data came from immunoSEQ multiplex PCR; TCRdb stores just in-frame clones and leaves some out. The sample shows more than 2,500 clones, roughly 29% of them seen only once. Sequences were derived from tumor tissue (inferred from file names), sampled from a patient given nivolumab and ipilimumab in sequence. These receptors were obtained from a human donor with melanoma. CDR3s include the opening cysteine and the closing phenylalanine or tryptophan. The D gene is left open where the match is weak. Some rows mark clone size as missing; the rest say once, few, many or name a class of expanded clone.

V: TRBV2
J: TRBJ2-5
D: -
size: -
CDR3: CASITWGQQETQYF
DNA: TGTGCCAGCATTACCTGGGGGCAGCAAGAGACCCAGTACTTC

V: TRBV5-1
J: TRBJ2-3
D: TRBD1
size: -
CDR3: CASSLVGGITDTQYF
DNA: TGCGCCAGCAGCTTGGTAGGGGGCATTACAGATACGCAGTATTTT

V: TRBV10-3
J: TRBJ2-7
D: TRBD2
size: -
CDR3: CAIRGTSGSSYEQYF
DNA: TGTGCCATCAGAGGGACTAGCGGGAGCTCCTACGAGCAGTACTTC

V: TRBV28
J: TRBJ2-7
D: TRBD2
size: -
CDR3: CASSFPRTSGSRYEQYF
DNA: TGTGCCAGCAGTTTCCCTCGTACTAGCGGGAGTAGGTACGAGCAGTACTTC

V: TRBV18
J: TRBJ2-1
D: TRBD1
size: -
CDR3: CASSPGTGGNEQFF
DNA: TGTGCCAGCTCACCAGGGACAGGGGGCAATGAGCAGTTCTTC

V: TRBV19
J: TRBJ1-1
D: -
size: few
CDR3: CASSIDWKGDTEAFF
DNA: TGTGCCAGTAGTATAGATTGGAAGGGAGACACTGAAGCTTTCTTT

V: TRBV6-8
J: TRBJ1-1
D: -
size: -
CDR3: CATTTAGQTNTEAFF
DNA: TGTGCCACAACAACAGCTGGACAAACGAACACTGAAGCTTTCTTT

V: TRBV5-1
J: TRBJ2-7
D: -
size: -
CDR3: CASSLAVAAPYEQYF
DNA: TGCGCCAGCAGCTTGGCCGTGGCGGCCCCCTACGAGCAGTACTTC

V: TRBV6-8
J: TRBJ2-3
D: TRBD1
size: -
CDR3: CASRVQGATDTQYF
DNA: TGTGCCAGCAGAGTACAGGGGGCCACAGATACGCAGTATTTT

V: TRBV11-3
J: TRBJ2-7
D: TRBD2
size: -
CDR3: CASSLRDYPSTNEQYF
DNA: TGTGCCAGCAGCTTAAGGGACTACCCCTCGACTAACGAGCAGTACTTC

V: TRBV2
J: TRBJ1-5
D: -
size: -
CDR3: CASSWARGEQPQHF
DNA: TGTGCCAGCAGTTGGGCCCGAGGAGAGCAGCCCCAGCATTTT

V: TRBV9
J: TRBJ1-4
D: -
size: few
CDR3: CASSEGGTNEKLFF
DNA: TGTGCCAGCAGCGAGGGGGGCACTAATGAAAAACTGTTTTTT

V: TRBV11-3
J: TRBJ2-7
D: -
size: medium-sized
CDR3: CASTMVGKLTYEQYF
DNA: TGTGCCAGCACTATGGTGGGGAAGTTGACCTACGAGCAGTACTTC

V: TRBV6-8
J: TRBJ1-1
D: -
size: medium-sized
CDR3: CASRDPAGGGTEAFF
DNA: TGTGCCAGCAGAGACCCGGCGGGGGGCGGCACTGAAGCTTTCTTT

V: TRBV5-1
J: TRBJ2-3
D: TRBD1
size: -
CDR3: CASSLAVDRVGDTQYF
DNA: TGCGCCAGCAGCTTGGCTGTGGACAGGGTAGGGGATACGCAGTATTTT

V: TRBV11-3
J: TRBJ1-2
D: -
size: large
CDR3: CASSPVLYSNYGYTF
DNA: TGTGCCAGCAGCCCCGTCCTTTACTCTAACTATGGCTACACCTTC

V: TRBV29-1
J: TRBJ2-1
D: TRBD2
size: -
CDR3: CSVLAGGGNEQFF
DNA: TGCAGCGTACTAGCGGGAGGAGGCAATGAGCAGTTCTTC

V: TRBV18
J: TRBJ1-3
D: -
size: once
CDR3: CASSPPNSGNTIYF
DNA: TGTGCCAGCTCACCCCCCAACTCTGGAAACACCATATATTTT

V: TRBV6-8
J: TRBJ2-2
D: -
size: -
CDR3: CASKPGGPDTGELFF
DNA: TGTGCCAGCAAGCCCGGGGGACCTGACACCGGGGAGCTGTTTTTT

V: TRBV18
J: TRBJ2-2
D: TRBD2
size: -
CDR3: CASSPGTSGTNTGELFF
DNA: TGTGCCAGCTCACCCGGGACTAGCGGGACTAACACCGGGGAGCTGTTTTTT

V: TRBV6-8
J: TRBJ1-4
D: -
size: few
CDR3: CASSPYRARNEKLFF
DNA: TGTGCCAGCAGCCCTTACAGGGCTAGGAATGAAAAACTGTTTTTT

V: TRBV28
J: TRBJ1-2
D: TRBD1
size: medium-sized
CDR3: CASSSMDRSAYGYTF
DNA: TGTGCCAGCAGTTCAATGGACAGGAGCGCCTATGGCTACACCTTC

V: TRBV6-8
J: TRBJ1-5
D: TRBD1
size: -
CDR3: CASSFGQVNQPQHF
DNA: TGTGCCAGCAGTTTTGGACAGGTAAATCAGCCCCAGCATTTT

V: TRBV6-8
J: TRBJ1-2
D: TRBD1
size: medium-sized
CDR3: CASSTGTEIYGYTF
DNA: TGTGCCAGCAGCACCGGGACAGAAATCTATGGCTACACCTTC

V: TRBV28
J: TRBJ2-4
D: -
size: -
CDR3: CASSFRTGAKNIQYF
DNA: TGTGCCAGCAGTTTTCGCACCGGAGCCAAAAACATTCAGTACTTC

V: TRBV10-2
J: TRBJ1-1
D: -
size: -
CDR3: CASSESSVLNTEAFF
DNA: TGCGCCAGCAGTGAGTCATCCGTGCTGAACACTGAAGCTTTCTTT

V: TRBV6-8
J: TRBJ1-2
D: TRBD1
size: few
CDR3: CASTQGVWGYTF
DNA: TGTGCCAGCACACAGGGGGTTTGGGGCTACACCTTC

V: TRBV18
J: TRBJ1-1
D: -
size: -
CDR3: CASSPVTVNTEAFF
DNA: TGTGCCAGCTCACCGGTTACGGTGAACACTGAAGCTTTCTTT

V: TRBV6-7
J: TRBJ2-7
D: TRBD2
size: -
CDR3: CASSSGGRRQQYF
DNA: TGTGCCAGCAGCTCGGGGGGGCGGCGCCAGCAGTACTTC

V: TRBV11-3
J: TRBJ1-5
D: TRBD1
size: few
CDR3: CASSLSGGGNQPQHF
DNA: TGTGCCAGCAGCTTATCAGGGGGGGGCAATCAGCCCCAGCATTTT

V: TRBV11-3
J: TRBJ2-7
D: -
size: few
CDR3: CASSPLAFGYEQYF
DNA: TGTGCCAGCAGCCCTTTAGCGTTTGGGTACGAGCAGTACTTC